The clone carrying this T cell receptor beta chain occurred once. Antigen: not known. This entry comes from a study of cytomegalovirus exposure and HLA in healthy donors. Study-wide results and limits: Specificity of three CMV-associated chains for CMV antigens was verified in vitro.

Per the germline V gene, CDR1 is SGDLS and CDR2 is YYNGEE. The CDR3 runs to 17 residues. The germline V and J ends were trimmed by 0 bases and 0 bases, with 13 bases remaining between them. Though nominally healthy at sampling, donors likely had unrecorded immune exposures. Primers: 60 Vbeta forward and 13 Jbeta reverse. The table came from immunoSEQ multiplex PCR; TCRdb's copy has only in-frame clones and leaves some out. There are about 130,000 clones in the sample; more than 75% occur only once, and approximately 2.1% lies in the top ten. The chain links TRBV9 to TRBJ2-1; no firm D call. The clonotype was recovered from a man aged 25 to 40 in good health and CMV-seronegative. The specimen was PBMCs. CDR3 protein: CASSVAPYGGSYNEQFF. CDR3 sequence (DNA): TGTGCCAGCAGCGTAGCCCCCTACGGCGGCTCCTACAATGAGCAGTTCTTC.